The 14 T cell receptor beta chains below all came from one sample that was sequenced in a study of T cell changes during pregnancy in multiple sclerosis. Libraries were prepared by immunoSEQ multiplex PCR; TCRdb keeps only in-frame clonotypes and omits some of them. Of 55,000 to 75,000 clones in the sample, about nine tenths are singletons; the top ten hold 1% to 1.5%. This specimen was peripheral blood, taken after pregnancy. These receptor sequences come from a female donor in good health, enrolled as a control in a pregnancy study.

V gene TRBV7-2 combines with J gene TRBJ2-3, with 10 bases aligning to TRBD2. Unmatched junction bases numbered 7, after V lost 1 base and J lost 6 bases. Germline assignment: CDR1 SGHTA and CDR2 FQGNSA. This CDR3 is 16 amino acids long. The CDR3 nucleotides are TGTGCCAGCAGCTTAGAAGCGGGGGGGCCAGGGGATACGCAGTATTTT. Amino acid sequence: CASSLEAGGPGDTQYF.

The V gene is TRBV4-3, the J gene TRBJ2-3; 14 bases line up with TRBD2. V lost 0 bases and J lost 5; bases outside the gene matches: 7. There are 18 residues in the CDR3. The germline V gene encodes CDR1 LGHNA and CDR2 YSLEER. The CDR3 bases are TGCGCCAGCAGCCAAGAAAGACTAGCGGGGGGGCAGGGAGATACGCAGTATTTT. Its translation: CASSQERLAGGQGDTQYF.

This clone was seen more than once but under ten times. This sequence joins TRBV4-1 and TRBJ1-1, with a weak D call TRBD1 (5 bases). Trimming removed 7 bases at V and 5 bases at J, with 14 bases between. Germline CDR1 MGHRA, CDR2 YSYEKL. The CDR3 has 13 amino acids. CDR3: CASTRVGQTEAFF. Written as DNA, the CDR3 is TGCGCCAGCACCAGGGTCGGTCAAACTGAAGCTTTCTTT.

A single count supports this clone. The chain is built from TRBV4-2 and TRBJ2-1; 11 bases are shared with TRBD2. The ends lost 1 base at V and 3 bases at J; junction bases unmatched: 2. The CDR3 totals 16 residues. Per germline, CDR1 LGHNA and CDR2 YNFKEQ. CDR3 region: CASSQVTSGDYNEQFF. Written as DNA, the CDR3 is TGTGCCAGCAGCCAAGTGACTAGCGGGGACTACAATGAGCAGTTCTTC.

The rearrangement uses TRBV30 and TRBJ2-3; D uncertain. V was shortened by 2 bases and J by 6 bases, with 9 bases between the two germline ends. CDR3 length equals 12 residues. CDR1 and CDR2 from the germline V gene are GTSNPN and SVGIG (reference sequence). The CDR3 DNA sequence: TGTGCCTGGAGTCCGGCCGGGGATACGCAGTATTTT. This sequence encodes CAWSPAGDTQYF.

This chain links TRBV7-3 with TRBJ1-1; D is possibly TRBD1 (6 bases). The CDR3 extends over 14 amino acids. CDR1 and CDR2 from the germline V gene are SGHTA and FQGTGA. Trimming cost V 6 bases and J 3 bases, with 14 bases left between them. The CDR3 coding sequence is TGTGCCAGCAGGACTACAGGGTCTGACACTGAAGCTTTCTTT. Translated, it gives CASRTTGSDTEAFF.

This clone appeared a single time. The V gene is TRBV30, the J gene TRBJ1-1; D ambiguous. The CDR3 loop spans 14 amino acids. V dropped 5 bases and J dropped 1 base, with 14 bases sitting between them. Germline assignment: CDR1 GTSNPN and CDR2 SVGIG (reference sequence). CDR3 sequence reads: CAWAPGRRNTEAFF. For the CDR3, the DNA is TGTGCCTGGGCCCCCGGGAGGAGGAACACTGAAGCTTTCTTT.

This clone was detected only once. The chain recombines TRBV4-3 with TRBJ2-1; 8 positions agree with TRBD1. Germline lookup yields CDR1 LGHNA and CDR2 YSLEER. V gave up 4 bases and J gave up 4 bases; unmatched junction bases: 9. The CDR3 runs to 16 residues. CDR3: CASSLSGTGGYNEQFF. In DNA form, the CDR3 reads TGCGCCAGCAGCCTTTCCGGGACAGGAGGGTACAATGAGCAGTTCTTC.

V gene TRBV30 combines with J gene TRBJ1-1; 8 bases line up with TRBD1. Germline CDR1 GTSNPN, CDR2 SVGIG (reference sequence). The CDR3 spans 13 residues. Trimming cost V 5 bases and J 7 bases; bases outside gene matches: 9. In DNA, the CDR3 is TGTGCCTGGGGGTCACAGGGGGTAAATGAAGCTTTCTTT. Amino acids: CAWGSQGVNEAFF. The complete variable domain, with remaining parts taken from reference TRBV30 and TRBJ1-1, reads SQTIHQWPATLVQPVGSPLSLECTVEGTSNPNLYWYRQAAGRGLQLLFYSVGIGQISSEVPQNLSASRPQDRQFILSSKKLLLSDSGFYLCAWGSQGVNEAFFGQGTRLTVV.

The chain is built from TRBV6-5 and TRBJ2-5, with TRBD2 matching over 12 bases. V shed 2 bases and J 5 bases; nucleotides not matched to a gene: 3. The CDR3 spans 15 residues. CDR1 MNHEY and CDR2 SVGAGI come from the germline V gene. The CDR3 sequence is CASSYTSGGRETQYF. The DNA of the CDR3 is TGTGCCAGCAGTTACACTAGCGGGGGGAGGGAGACCCAGTACTTC.

The chain has TRBV6-5 and TRBJ1-2; 9 bases fit TRBD1. This CDR3 contains 12 residues. The V gene end was trimmed by 5 bases and the J gene end by 6 bases; junction bases not matched to a gene: 1. Germline V gene sequence: CDR1 MNHEY, CDR2 SVGAGI. In DNA form, the CDR3 reads TGTGCCAGCAGTAGACAGGGGGATGGCTACACCTTC. This sequence encodes CASSRQGDGYTF.

This sequence joins TRBV7-9 and TRBJ2-7; D perhaps matches TRBD2 (6 bases). V lost 10 bases and J 4 bases, leaving 17 bases between the germline ends. This CDR3 contains 13 residues. CDR1 and CDR2 (germline): SEHNR, FQNEAQ (reference sequence). For the CDR3, the DNA is TGTGCCACCGGGGCGGTCGGGACTTACGAGCAGTACTTC. Translating gives CATGAVGTYEQYF.

The rearrangement uses TRBV7-2 and TRBJ1-5, with TRBD1 matching 7 bases. CDR1 and CDR2 (germline): SGHTA, FQGNSA. The CDR3 is 16 amino acids. V trimming: 6 bases; J trimming: 0 bases; junction bases outside the gene matches: 8. Here the CDR3 DNA reads TGTGCCAGCAGGCCCGGGACAGATTATAGCAATCAGCCCCAGCATTTT. Translation: CASRPGTDYSNQPQHF.

This chain uses TRBV9 with TRBJ1-6; D may be TRBD1 (5 bases). Germline V gene lookup returns CDR1 SGDLS and CDR2 YYNGEE. Trimming left V 3 bases short and J 10 bases short, with 14 bases between. This CDR3 comprises 14 residues. The CDR3 loop reads CASSAGLAGSPLHF. The CDR3 region has the DNA TGTGCCAGCAGCGCGGGACTAGCGGGGTCACCCCTCCACTTT.